Below, 24 T cell receptor beta chains from the same sample are listed, as sequenced in a study of shared clonotypes between healthy human individuals. TCRdb's table, derived via immunoSEQ multiplex PCR, lists solely in-frame clones and lacks some. The sample lists about 1.1 million clones, around 78% occurring once. Source material: memory CD4+ T cells from PBMCs. As to subset: CD45RA-negative fraction. The origin of the receptors is a man aged 18 to 29 in good health. Some clones in this sample may be carry-over from other donors' samples.

In its sample, this clone was seen a few times. The rearrangement uses TRBV28 and TRBJ1-5; a weak D match, TRBD1 (5 bases). Germline CDR1 reads MDHEN; CDR2 reads SYDVKM. CDR3 length: 15 residues. V dropped 7 bases and J dropped 7 bases, with 20 bases sitting between them. The CDR3 DNA is TGTGCCAGCACCCAGATGGGGGATAGTTGGCAGCCCCAGCATTTT. Translation gives CASTQMGDSWQPQHF.

CDR3 in DNA: TGTGCCAGCAGCTTGTTTACGACAGTTACCGATGGCTACACCTTC. Translating gives CASSLFTTVTDGYTF. The chain recombines TRBV5-4 with TRBJ1-2, with TRBD1 as a possible D gene (5 bases). The CDR3 contains 15 residues. V lost 1 base and J lost 6, with 16 bases in between. Germline-derived CDR1 and CDR2 are SGHNT and YYREEE (reference sequence).

This chain connects TRBV7-3 to TRBJ1-5; D ambiguous. The length of the CDR3 is 15 residues. Germline V gene lookup returns CDR1 SGHTA and CDR2 FQGTGA. The V and J ends lost 5 bases and 5 bases respectively, with 16 bases between them. CDR3 DNA sequence: TGTGCCAGCAGCCCCGACCTCGTGGGGTATCAGCCCCAGCATTTT. Translated, it gives CASSPDLVGYQPQHF.

The chain employs TRBV4-3 and TRBJ1-4; 7 positions agree with TRBD1. The V gene's germline CDR1 is LGHNA and CDR2 YSLEER. Trimming at V came to 4 bases and at J to 8 bases, leaving 4 bases not matched to a gene. CDR3 size: 13 residues. CDR3 in amino acids: CASSLRDSEKLFF. In DNA, the CDR3 is TGCGCCAGCAGCCTCCGGGACAGCGAAAAACTGTTTTTT.

This clone was counted only a few times. J is TRBJ1-1 and V is TRBV29-1; D not certain. The V gene's germline CDR1 is SQVTM and CDR2 ANQGSEA. V dropped 3 bases and J dropped 0 bases, with 8 bases sitting between them. The CDR3 consists of 13 residues. CDR3 region: CSVERVMNTEAFF. The CDR3 bases are TGCAGCGTTGAGAGGGTTATGAACACTGAAGCTTTCTTT.

On this clone: Different DNA sequences within this sample yield the same CDR3. This chain uses TRBV4-3 with TRBJ2-3; D is possibly TRBD2 (6 bases). CDR1 and CDR2 (germline): LGHNA, YSLEER. The CDR3 extends over 15 amino acids. V was shortened by 0 bases and J by 4 bases, with 11 bases between the two germline ends. The CDR3 DNA reads TGCGCCAGCAGCCAAGATCGCCCGGGGGCAGATACGCAGTATTTT. It specifies CASSQDRPGADTQYF.

The V gene is TRBV5-6, the J gene TRBJ2-3; D unresolved. CDR1 is SGHDT, CDR2 YYEEEE, per germline. The CDR3 runs to 14 residues. Trimming pared 5 bases from V and 2 bases from J, leaving 12 bases between. CDR3 in amino acids: CASSPAMYTDTQYF. CDR3 coding DNA: TGTGCCAGCAGTCCAGCGATGTACACAGATACGCAGTATTTT.

The sample holds one count of this clone. The genes are TRBV28 and TRBJ1-3; 7 bases map to TRBD1. Germline CDR1 reads MDHEN; CDR2 reads SYDVKM. The CDR3 extends over 16 amino acids. J lost 0 bases, V lost 3 bases, and 5 bases had no gene match. The CDR3 protein is CASSFRDSFSGNTIYF. Written as DNA, the CDR3 is TGTGCCAGCAGTTTCCGGGACAGCTTCTCTGGAAACACCATATATTTT.

To note about this clone: At one end, the junction sequence differs from germline, possibly due to a read error. The CDR3 loop reads CASSFPPGTRIPRDF. The CDR3 DNA follows: TGTGCCAGCAGCTTTCCCCCCGGGACTAGAATCCCTAGAGACTTC. This chain joins TRBV7-3 and TRBJ2-5; 8 bases agree with TRBD2. Germline lookup yields CDR1 SGHTA and CDR2 FQGTGA. CDR3 length: 15 residues.

The chain employs TRBV5-6 and TRBJ2-2; 10 bases agree with TRBD2. The V gene's germline CDR1 is SGHDT and CDR2 YYEEEE. The CDR3 totals 17 residues. V lost 1 base and J lost 1; bases outside the gene matches: 4. The CDR3 DNA reads TGTGCCAGCAGCTTGCTAGCGGGAGTGGGGAACACCGGGGAGCTGTTTTTT. Amino acids: CASSLLAGVGNTGELFF.

About this clone itself: Germline is not matched at one junction end, which may reflect a read error. This sequence joins TRBV5-6 and TRBJ2-2, with a tentative D call TRBD2 (5 bases). The CDR3 covers 15 residues. The germline CDR1 and CDR2 sequences are SGHDT and YYEEEE. The CDR3 reads CASSLGLLSAGELLF. The DNA of the CDR3 is TGTGCCAGCAGCTTGGGGCTCCTGTCTGCCGGGGAGCTGCTTTTT. The full variable domain, its missing parts supplied by reference TRBV5-6 and TRBJ2-2, is DAGVTQSPTHLIKTRGQQVTLRCSPKSGHDTVSWYQQALGQGPQFIFQYYEEEERQRGNFPDRFSGHQFPNYSSELNVNALLLGDSALYLCASSLGLLSAGELLFGEGSRLTVL.

This chain links TRBV30 with TRBJ2-2; tentatively, D is TRBD2 (6 bases). This CDR3 has 13 amino acids. Germline lookup yields CDR1 GTSNPN and CDR2 SVGIG (reference sequence). The V gene lost 4 bases and the J gene lost 5 bases, with 11 bases spanning the gap. This CDR3 reads CAWTSEMTGELFF. The CDR3 nucleotides are TGTGCCTGGACTAGCGAGATGACCGGGGAGCTGTTTTTT.

The chain recombines TRBV20-1 with TRBJ2-3; unclear D gene. The CDR3 is 11 residues long. Per germline, CDR1 DFQATT and CDR2 SNEGSKA (reference sequence). The V and J ends lost 6 bases and 6 bases respectively, with 10 bases between them. The CDR3 coding sequence is TGCAGTGCCGTTTTTTTTGATACGCAGTATTTT. Residues: CSAVFFDTQYF.

A remark on this clone: Other DNA sequences in the sample encode the same CDR3. The chain has TRBV28 and TRBJ1-2; 10 bases fit TRBD1. V trimming: 5 bases; J trimming: 4 bases; junction bases outside the gene matches: 4. This CDR3 is 14 amino acids long. Germline CDR1 and CDR2: MDHEN and SYDVKM. The CDR3 reads CASSLGTGVYGYTF. The CDR3 nucleotides read TGTGCCAGCAGTCTGGGGACAGGGGTCTATGGCTACACCTTC.

This chain connects TRBV9 to TRBJ2-2, with 11 bases that match TRBD2. Per the germline V gene, CDR1 is SGDLS and CDR2 is YYNGEE. The junction had 5 bases not matched to a gene; V was cut back by 4 bases and J by 6 bases. CDR3 length: 15 amino acids. CDR3 DNA sequence: TGTGCCAGCAGCAGAAGACTAGCGGGATCCGGGGAGCTGTTTTTT. Translated, it gives CASSRRLAGSGELFF. Full variable domain (remainder filled in from reference TRBV9 and TRBJ2-2): DSGVTQTPKHLITATGQRVTLRCSPRSGDLSVYWYQQSLDQGLQFLIQYYNGEERAKGNILERFSAQQFPDLHSELNLSSLELGDSALYFCASSRRLAGSGELFFGEGSRLTVL.

The genes are TRBV11-2 and TRBJ2-3; D remains ambiguous. Germline CDR1 and CDR2: SGHAT and FQNNGV. Trimming left V 0 bases short and J 4 bases short, with 11 bases between. The CDR3 has 15 residues. The CDR3 reads CASSLDGRPADTQYF. DNA for the CDR3: TGTGCCAGCAGCTTAGATGGCAGACCGGCAGATACGCAGTATTTT.

The chain couples TRBV7-2 to TRBJ2-1, with 13 bases identical to TRBD2. V shed 10 bases and J 9 bases; nucleotides not matched to a gene: 6. Germline-derived CDR1 and CDR2 are SGHTA and FQGNSA. This CDR3 is 13 amino acids long. DNA for the CDR3: TGTGCCAACGGACTAGCGGGAGACCGTGAGCAGTTCTTC. Protein: CANGLAGDREQFF.

The genes are TRBV6-6 and TRBJ1-5, with D possibly being TRBD1 (6 bases). The CDR3 has 13 residues. The V end was cut by 5 bases, the J end by 7 bases, with 12 bases between. CDR1 MNHNY and CDR2 SVGAGI come from the germline V gene (reference sequence). CDR3 in amino acids: CASSHITGQPQHF. For the CDR3, the DNA is TGTGCCAGCAGTCACATTACAGGGCAGCCCCAGCATTTT.

This clone was seen a few times. One junction end disagrees with the germline gene, perhaps due to a read error. The chain couples TRBV6-1 to TRBJ2-1; possible D gene TRBD1, 6 bases. In germline, CDR1 is MNHNS, CDR2 SASEGT. The CDR3 contains 13 residues. CDR3 sequence reads: CASSETRDTTLVF. The DNA of the CDR3 is TGTGCCAGCAGTGAGACCCGGGACACCACCCTGGTCTTC.

The chain is built from TRBV6-5 and TRBJ2-7, with 9 nucleotides matching TRBD2. Per the germline V gene, CDR1 is MNHEY and CDR2 is SVGAGI. The CDR3 has 13 amino acids. J lost 8 bases, V lost 6 bases, and 8 bases had no gene match. CDR3 residues: CASRPSGLAKQYF. In DNA form, the CDR3 reads TGTGCCAGCAGACCTTCGGGACTAGCCAAGCAGTACTTC.

This clone was observed at least ten times. This sequence joins TRBV7-3 and TRBJ1-1; perhaps TRBD1 as D (5 bases). V lost 5 bases and J 4 bases, leaving 14 bases between the germline ends. CDR1 is SGHTA and CDR2 is FQGTGA in the germline V gene. The CDR3 is made up of 14 amino acids. This chain's CDR3 is CASSPMGRGTEAFF. The DNA for the CDR3 is TGTGCCAGCAGCCCCATGGGGAGGGGCACTGAAGCTTTCTTT.

The CDR3 protein is CASSEARGRAYF. As DNA, the CDR3 is TGTGCCAGCAGTGAAGCAAGGGGGCGTGCGTACTTC. The rearrangement links TRBV2 to TRBJ2-7; 7 bases line up with TRBD1. The CDR3 is 12 amino acids. Per the germline V gene, CDR1 is SNHLY and CDR2 is FYNNEI. V was pared by 0 bases and J by 12 bases, with 5 bases of the junction left unmatched.

The CDR3 reads CASSRTRDTNYEQYF. CDR3 in DNA: TGTGCCAGCTCACGCACCCGGGACACCAATTACGAGCAGTACTTC. The chain joins TRBV18 to TRBJ2-7, with TRBD1 as a possible D gene (6 bases). Germline assignment: CDR1 KGHSH and CDR2 LQKENI. Trimming shortened V by 4 bases and J by 4 bases, and 17 bases separated the two germline ends. The CDR3 consists of 15 residues.

This chain's CDR3 is CASSNSPGQQAFF. CDR3 sequence (DNA): TGTGCCAGCAGTAACTCTCCGGGACAGCAAGCTTTCTTT. The rearrangement links TRBV2 to TRBJ1-1; 7 bases are shared with TRBD1. The CDR3 spans 13 residues. Germline V gene data show CDR1 as SNHLY and CDR2 as FYNNEI. Unmatched junction bases numbered 9, after V lost 5 bases and J lost 9 bases.